This T cell receptor (beta chain) came from a study of cytomegalovirus exposure and HLA in healthy donors. General study points: Sequencing depth across donors, presence/absence analyses assumed, was roughly uniform.

This CDR3 has 15 residues. V was cut by 0 bases and J by 5 bases, with 13 bases left in between. Germline assignment: CDR1 MNHEY and CDR2 SVGAGI. Primers included in the PCR were 60 Vbeta and 13 Jbeta primers. Here immunoSEQ multiplex PCR was the method, and the copy in TCRdb shows in-frame clones only, minus some. The sample records some 150,000 clones, 82% being singletons. About this clone: As yet, its antigen is unknown.

What was sequenced was PBMCs. This receptor was taken from a man aged 45 to 65 in good health and CMV-seropositive. This rearrangement joins TRBV6-5 to TRBJ2-5; TRBD2 might be the D (6 bases). CDR3: CASSYSGRGWETQYF. For the CDR3, the DNA is TGTGCCAGCAGTTACTCTGGGCGGGGATGGGAGACCCAGTACTTC.